This TCR beta chain was sequenced in a study of blood T cell repertoires in COVID-19 (dated by TCRdb to 2020 to 2022). About the full investigation: Samples covering the acute and convalescent phases of COVID-19 were provided by collaborators in the United States, Italy and Spain. The material from the prospective study consisted of cDNA or gDNA derived from T cells, B-cell-depleted T cells, or PBMCs. The samples were drawn from two sources: the first 160 participants of the ongoing ImmuneRACE study, and about 1,300 subjects contributed by 6 global collaborators. Subjects who had been exposed to COVID-19, were actively infected with it, or had recovered from it provided the deeply sampled blood TCRbeta repertoires that made up the dataset. The repertoires were made available in a free public database intended to serve as a resource for research on the immune response to SARS-CoV-2. Where HLA class I and class II types were available, the types were taken from metadata supplied by the sample provider, not from assay-based typing. Sample metadata almost always included a de-identified subject ID, COVID-19 status, age in years and sex.

TCRbeta CDR3 regions were amplified from genomic DNA by means of the immunoSEQ Assay, a bias-controlled multiplex PCR. Concerning the study's data processing: The number of nucleated cells in each sample was estimated by amplification of reference gene primers within the assay. Sequence reads were collapsed and filtered to measure the absolute abundance of every unique TCRbeta CDR3 rearrangement. For each sample, productive Simpson clonality was calculated by taking the square root of Simpson's diversity index across productive rearrangements. TCRdb re-hosts the immuneACCESS table, in-frame sequences only. Its copies lack some clones; in the studies checked, an unresolved V gene accounts for under half of them, and the cause for the rest is not known. The V and J calls and clone size come from that table; D and trimming were worked out from the DNA. This sample gives some 64,000 clones in total; more than 70% of them show up just once. The top ten constitute under 4% of the sample.

The collaborating institutions used their own protocols to collect whole blood in K2EDTA tubes. For TCRbeta analysis, collaborators shipped samples as frozen whole blood, isolated PBMCs, or DNA extracted from either of those sample types. Paper-wide results and their limitations: The quantity of clinical and demographic metadata differed by source and by participant and was supplied without curation.

Note on this clone: No cognate antigen has been identified for it. No base quality values were provided; no much bigger clone lies one nucleotide off.

Sequencing was done on a sample of peripheral blood. The clonotype originates from a man between 65 and 85 years old with acute or convalescent COVID-19.

Here is the DNA: TGTGCCAGCAGTAACAGGGGGCAGGGCACTGAAGCTTTCTTT. This is translated as CASSNRGQGTEAFF. The chain is encoded by TRBV6-6 joined to TRBJ1-1, with 9 middle bases fitting TRBD1. The germline V and J ends show losses of 5 bases and 4 bases respectively, and no gene match explains 5 bases of the junction. Reading from cysteine to phenylalanine, the CDR3 counts 14 amino acids. Here the CDR3 DNA is all that survives: 42 bases in frame from base 1. The germline V gene encodes CDR1 MNHNY and CDR2 SVGAGI (reference sequence).